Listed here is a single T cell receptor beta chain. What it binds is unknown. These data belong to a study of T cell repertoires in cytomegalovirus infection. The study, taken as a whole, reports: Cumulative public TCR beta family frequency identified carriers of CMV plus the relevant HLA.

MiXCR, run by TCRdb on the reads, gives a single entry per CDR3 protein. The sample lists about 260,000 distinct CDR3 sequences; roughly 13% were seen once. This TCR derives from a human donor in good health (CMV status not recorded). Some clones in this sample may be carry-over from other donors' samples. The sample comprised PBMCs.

The CDR3 reads CSVDGQGASEAFF. CDR3 sequence (DNA): TGCAGCGTTGACGGACAGGGGGCATCTGAAGCTTTCTTT. The gene calls are TRBV29-1 and TRBJ1-1, with 11 positions matching TRBD1. The germline V gene has CDR1 SQVTM and CDR2 ANQGSEA. This CDR3 is 13 amino acids long. V shed 3 bases and J 6 bases; nucleotides not matched to a gene: 3.